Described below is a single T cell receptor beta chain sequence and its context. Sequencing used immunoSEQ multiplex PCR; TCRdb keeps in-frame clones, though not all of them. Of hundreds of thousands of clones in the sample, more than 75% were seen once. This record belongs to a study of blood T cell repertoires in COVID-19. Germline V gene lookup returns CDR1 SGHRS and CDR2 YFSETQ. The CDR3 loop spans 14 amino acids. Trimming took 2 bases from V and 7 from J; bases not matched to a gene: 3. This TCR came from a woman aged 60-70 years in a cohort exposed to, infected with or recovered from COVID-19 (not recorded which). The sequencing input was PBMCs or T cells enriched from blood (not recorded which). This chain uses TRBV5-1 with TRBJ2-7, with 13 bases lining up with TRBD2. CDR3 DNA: TGCGCCAGCAGCTTACTAGCGGGAGGGGGGGAGCAGTACTTC. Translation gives CASSLLAGGGEQYF. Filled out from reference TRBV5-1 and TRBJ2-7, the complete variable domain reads KAGVTQTPRYLIKTRGQQVTLSCSPISGHRSVSWYQQTPGQGLQFLFEYFSETQRNKGNFPGRFSGRQFSNSRSEMNVSTLELGDSALYLCASSLLAGGGEQYFGPGTRLTVT.